The next 30 T cell receptor beta chains were all read from a single sample in a study of T-cell reconstitution after alpha-beta-depleted transplantation in children. The library targeted TCRbeta and was prepared with unique molecular identifiers. From the PCR reads, TCRdb called clonotypes with MiXCR, one entry per CDR3 protein. This sample has tens of thousands of distinct CDR3 sequences, with about a tenth found just once. The sequenced sample was PBMCs, mostly from graft donor cells, obtained 60 days after TCRalphabeta/CD19-depleted stem cell transplant. These TCRs come from a male patient aged 2-10 years who had a stem cell transplant for chronic granulomatous disease, so the T cells may come from the graft donor.

The table lists this clonotype with many counts. This chain uses TRBV21-1 with TRBJ1-1. TRBV21-1 is noted as a pseudogene. The CDR3 runs 12 residues. CDR3 protein: CASSDPNTEAFF. CDR3 DNA sequence: TGTGCCAGCAGCGATCCGAACACTGAAGCTTTCTTT.

The gene calls are TRBV5-1 and TRBJ2-2; a weak D match, TRBD2 (7 bases). Germline-derived CDR1 and CDR2 are SGHRS and YFSETQ. The CDR3 length is 18 residues. The V end lost 1 base, the J end lost 0 bases, and 16 bases lay between the germline ends. DNA for the CDR3: TGCGCCAGCAGCTTGCGCGTGGCGGGGGCACCGAACACCGGGGAGCTGTTTTTT. It encodes CASSLRVAGAPNTGELFF. The full variable domain, rest sourced from reference TRBV5-1 and TRBJ2-2, is KAGVTQTPRYLIKTRGQQVTLSCSPISGHRSVSWYQQTPGQGLQFLFEYFSETQRNKGNFPGRFSGRQFSNSRSEMNVSTLELGDSALYLCASSLRVAGAPNTGELFFGEGSRLTVL.

This clonotype was observed at least ten times. The chain uses TRBV4-3 and TRBJ2-6; D is possibly TRBD1 (5 bases). Germline V CDR1 and CDR2: LGHNA, YSLEER. The ends were cut back, 0 bases at V and 3 bases at J, with 6 bases in the middle. The length of the CDR3 is 15 residues. CDR3 sequence reads: CASSQDQGGANVLTF. The CDR3 nucleotides read TGCGCCAGCAGCCAAGATCAGGGTGGGGCCAACGTCCTGACTTTC.

The chain is built from TRBV11-3 and TRBJ2-7, with D possibly matching TRBD2 (6 bases). With 2 bases removed from V and 3 bases from J, the gap between germline ends came to 26 bases. This CDR3 contains 19 residues. Germline-derived CDR1 and CDR2 are SGHNT and YENEEA. The CDR3 region is CASSLSGGLRTAQFYEQYF. The CDR3 DNA reads as TGTGCCAGCAGCTTAAGTGGGGGACTCAGGACCGCTCAGTTCTACGAGCAGTACTTC.

The sample holds a few counts of this clonotype. The chain is built from TRBV12-3 or TRBV12-4 and TRBJ1-3; D gene ambiguous. The V gene lost 6 bases and the J gene lost 0 bases, with 12 bases spanning the gap. The CDR3 is 15 residues long. CDR3 amino acids: CASSSTSPSGNTIYF. In nucleotides, the CDR3 is TGTGCCAGCAGCTCGACATCTCCCTCTGGAAACACCATATATTTT.

This clonotype was observed many times. V and J are TRBV20-1 and TRBJ1-1, with D unclear. The CDR3 runs to 13 residues. Trimming took 3 bases from V and 2 from J, leaving 10 bases between them. Per germline, CDR1 DFQATT and CDR2 SNEGSKA (reference sequence). CDR3 DNA: TGCAGTGCTAGGGAGTTACTTAACACTGAAGCTTTCTTT. It codes for CSARELLNTEAFF.

The chain couples TRBV6-1 to TRBJ1-2; 8 bases line up with TRBD1. Germline loops: CDR1 MNHNS, CDR2 SASEGT. With V trimmed by 6 bases and J by 8 bases, 11 bases remained unmatched. The CDR3 contains 14 residues. The DNA for the CDR3 is TGTGCCAGCAGCCCCGGGACAGGCGGGACCGGCTACACCTTC. Residues: CASSPGTGGTGYTF.

This clonotype occurred a few times. The rearrangement links TRBV20-1 to TRBJ2-3; D uncertain. CDR3 length: 15 amino acids. The V gene's germline CDR1 is DFQATT and CDR2 SNEGSKA (reference sequence). V lost 0 bases, J lost 0 bases, and 10 bases lay in between. CDR3 in amino acids: CSARDHSTSTDTQYF. Here the CDR3 DNA reads TGCAGTGCTAGAGATCACTCCACTAGCACAGATACGCAGTATTTT.

This clonotype was observed at least ten times. The V call is TRBV20-1, the J call TRBJ2-7; 13 nucleotides line up with TRBD2. Germline CDR1 is DFQATT and CDR2 is SNEGSKA (reference sequence). V was clipped by 6 bases and J by 4 bases; unmatched bases: 6. The CDR3 has 14 amino acids. The CDR3: CSAGTSGNSYEQYF. The CDR3 coding sequence is TGCAGTGCCGGGACTAGCGGGAATTCTTACGAGCAGTACTTC.

This clonotype has a count of ten or more. The chain carries TRBV14 and TRBJ2-1, with D uncertain. The germline V and J ends were trimmed by 1 base and 9 bases, with 10 bases remaining between them. CDR3 length: 13 amino acids. Germline lookup yields CDR1 SGHDN and CDR2 FVKESK. CDR3 in DNA: TGTGCCAGCAGCCAAGGCCGGACCGGTGAGCAGTTCTTC. Residues: CASSQGRTGEQFF.

This clonotype was picked up many times. V usage is TRBV12-3 or TRBV12-4 and J usage is TRBJ1-2; TRBD1 matches 8 bases. This CDR3 has 16 amino acids. V shed 1 base, J shed 2 bases, and the junction held 6 bases outside the gene matches. The CDR3 protein is CASSLVDRGGNYGYTF. The DNA of the CDR3 is TGTGCCAGCAGTTTAGTAGACAGGGGAGGGAACTATGGCTACACCTTC.

This clonotype showed up many times. The rearrangement joins TRBV20-1 to TRBJ2-1; no clear D. The CDR3 is made up of 10 amino acids. Germline CDR1 is DFQATT and CDR2 is SNEGSKA (reference sequence). In DNA, the CDR3 is TGCAGGATAGGGCACAGTTCACAGTTCTTC. It is translated as CRIGHSSQFF.

In this sample, this clonotype turned up many times. The chain joins TRBV7-9 to TRBJ2-5, with 10 bases that match TRBD2. Unmatched junction bases numbered 7, after V lost 5 bases and J lost 4 bases. The CDR3 has 15 amino acids. Germline CDR1 is SEHNR and CDR2 is FQNEAQ (reference sequence). CDR3 loop: CASSPGLASGETQYF. The CDR3 coding sequence is TGTGCCAGCAGCCCGGGACTAGCGTCGGGAGAGACCCAGTACTTC.

This clonotype came up many times. The chain is built from TRBV18 and TRBJ2-2; 7 bases align to TRBD2. V trimming: 1 base; J trimming: 5 bases; junction bases outside the gene matches: 7. In germline, CDR1 is KGHSH, CDR2 LQKENI. The CDR3 is 16 amino acids. CDR3 sequence (DNA): TGTGCCAGCTCACCACGATTGGGAGCGGGAACCGGGGAGCTGTTTTTT. It encodes CASSPRLGAGTGELFF. Variable domain in full (rest from reference TRBV18 and TRBJ2-2): NAGVMQNPRHLVRRRGQEARLRCSPMKGHSHVYWYRQLPEEGLKFMVYLQKENIIDESGMPKERFSAEFPKEGPSILRIQQVVRGDSAAYFCASSPRLGAGTGELFFGEGSRLTVL.

This clonotype was counted only a few times. The rearrangement joins TRBV12-5 to TRBJ2-3; 11 positions match TRBD2. With 3 bases clipped from V and 7 bases from J, the junction kept 9 bases outside the gene matches. Germline CDR1 LGHNT, CDR2 FRNRAP. CDR3 length: 16 amino acids. Here the CDR3 reads CASGFKTSGMLNTQYF. The CDR3 DNA sequence: TGTGCTAGTGGTTTCAAGACTAGCGGGATGCTAAATACGCAGTATTTT.

In this sample, this clonotype turned up a few times. The gene calls are TRBV6-2 or TRBV6-3 and TRBJ1-6; unclear D gene. This CDR3 is 20 amino acids long. Germline-derived CDR1 and CDR2 are MNHEY and SVGEGT. Deletions cut 0 bases from V and 0 bases from J, with 18 bases between. CDR3 sequence (DNA): TGTGCCAGCAGTTACTCTAAGAGATGTGGTGGAGGCTCCTATAATTCACCCCTCCACTTT. This encodes CASSYSKRCGGGSYNSPLHF.

The table lists this clonotype with many counts. The chain uses TRBV5-1 and TRBJ2-7, with unresolved D. Trimming cost V 0 bases and J 6 bases, with 10 bases left between them. The length of the CDR3 is 13 residues. In germline, CDR1 is SGHRS, CDR2 YFSETQ. The CDR3 loop is CASSLGQDSEQYF. The CDR3 DNA is TGCGCCAGCAGCTTGGGGCAGGATTCCGAGCAGTACTTC.

The chain combines TRBV19 with TRBJ1-2, with 9 bases fitting TRBD1. Trimming removed 7 bases from V and 5 bases from J; junction bases left unmatched: 8. Germline V CDR1 and CDR2: LNHDA, SQIVND (reference sequence). There are 14 residues in the CDR3. The CDR3 DNA reads TGTGCCAGTATGGTGGGACAGGGAAGATATGGCTACACCTTC. It yields the protein CASMVGQGRYGYTF.

This clonotype was recorded at least ten times. The chain carries TRBV18 and TRBJ2-5; 9 bases line up with TRBD1. Unmatched junction bases numbered 6, after V lost 3 bases and J lost 4 bases. CDR1 and CDR2 from the germline V gene are KGHSH and LQKENI. This CDR3 comprises 15 residues. CDR3 protein: CASSPRDRVGETQYF. CDR3 nucleotides: TGTGCCAGCTCACCTAGGGACAGGGTTGGAGAGACCCAGTACTTC.

The CDR3 coding sequence is TGTGCCAGCAGCACAACAACCCACCTGGGCAATGAGCAGTTCTTC. It codes for CASSTTTHLGNEQFF. V and J are TRBV3-1 and TRBJ2-1, with D uncertain. CDR1 is LGHDT, CDR2 YNNKEL, per germline (reference sequence). V lost 5 bases and J 6 bases, leaving 17 bases between the germline ends. This CDR3 has 15 amino acids.

This clonotype was found many times. V and J are TRBV7-8 and TRBJ2-7; D is possibly TRBD2 (5 bases). Trimming stripped 5 bases from V and 7 bases from J, with 12 bases between. The CDR3 spans 12 residues. Germline loops: CDR1 SGHVS, CDR2 FQNEAQ. CDR3: CASSPRSGEQYF. The DNA for the CDR3 is TGTGCCAGCAGCCCCAGATCGGGGGAGCAGTACTTC.

This chain uses TRBV5-4 with TRBJ2-3; D uncertain. Trimming removed 0 bases at V and 2 bases at J, with 7 bases between. The CDR3 sequence is 14 residues long. Per the germline V gene, CDR1 is SGHNT and CDR2 is YYREEE (reference sequence). The CDR3 here is CASSLGDPTDTQYF. The CDR3 DNA sequence: TGTGCCAGCAGCTTGGGGGATCCCACAGATACGCAGTATTTT.

In this sample, this clonotype turned up many times. The V gene is TRBV20-1, the J gene TRBJ2-3; the match to TRBD1 covers 10 bases. Trimming at V came to 8 bases and at J to 6 bases, leaving 11 bases not matched to a gene. CDR1 is DFQATT, CDR2 SNEGSKA, per germline (reference sequence). The CDR3 is 14 residues long. CDR3 residues: CSSRGGQGRDTQYF. DNA of the CDR3: TGCAGTTCCCGCGGGGGACAGGGGAGGGATACGCAGTATTTT.

This clonotype was seen repeatedly, ten times or more. The chain links TRBV6-5 to TRBJ2-7, with 9 bases aligning to TRBD2. Germline assignment: CDR1 MNHEY and CDR2 SVGAGI. The CDR3 totals 15 residues. Trimming at V came to 0 bases and at J to 2 bases, leaving 2 bases not matched to a gene. CDR3 DNA sequence: TGTGCCAGCAGTTACTCGGGCGGGAGGGCCTACGAGCAGTACTTC. Its translation is CASSYSGGRAYEQYF.

Ten or more counts support this clonotype. This chain connects TRBV20-1 to TRBJ1-1; the D gene is possibly TRBD1 (6 bases). The V gene's germline CDR1 is DFQATT and CDR2 SNEGSKA (reference sequence). Between the trimmed V and J ends, which lost 3 bases and 4 bases, there was a span of 15 bases. CDR3 length: 14 amino acids. The CDR3 nucleotides read TGCAGTGCTAGGGGAATTACAGGGAGCACTGAAGCTTTCTTT. Amino acid sequence: CSARGITGSTEAFF.

This clonotype has ten or more counts. The genes are TRBV6-1 and TRBJ2-2; no clear D gene. Germline values: CDR1 MNHNS, CDR2 SASEGT. The CDR3 has 17 amino acids. V lost 6 bases to trimming and J lost 1 base, with 18 bases between them. CDR3 amino acids: CASSDDRRRLNTGELFF. CDR3 coding DNA: TGTGCCAGCAGCGATGACCGCCGGCGATTGAACACCGGGGAGCTGTTTTTT.

The sample holds a few counts of this clonotype. CDR3 residues: CASSPWTSGRPYNEQFF. The CDR3 region has the DNA TGTGCCAGCAGTCCGTGGACTAGCGGGAGGCCTTACAATGAGCAGTTCTTC. This chain links TRBV12-3 or TRBV12-4 with TRBJ2-1; 14 bases match TRBD2. CDR3 length: 17 amino acids. V lost 5 bases, J lost 4 bases, and 7 bases stayed unmatched.

This clonotype was counted ten times or more. The gene calls are TRBV6-1 and TRBJ2-7, with no clear D. Germline V gives CDR1 MNHNS, CDR2 SASEGT. This CDR3 is 14 amino acids long. Trimming cost V 4 bases and J 4 bases, with 14 bases left between them. Written as DNA, the CDR3 is TGTGCCAGCAGTGCGGTTCTAGTGGGGTACGAGCAGTACTTC. This codes for CASSAVLVGYEQYF.

Ten or more counts support this clonotype. The chain couples TRBV7-2 to TRBJ2-3; 7 nucleotides match TRBD1. Looked up from germline, CDR1 is SGHTA and CDR2 is FQGNSA. The V gene end was trimmed by 3 bases and the J gene end by 2 bases; junction bases not matched to a gene: 8. The CDR3 is 16 amino acids. CDR3 bases: TGTGCCAGCAGCTTCTTAGGACAGGTTACCACAGATACGCAGTATTTT. Translated, it gives CASSFLGQVTTDTQYF.

This chain links TRBV7-2 with TRBJ2-7; 10 bases are shared with TRBD1. V shed 5 bases and J 4 bases; nucleotides not matched to a gene: 5. Germline V CDR1 and CDR2: SGHTA, FQGNSA. The CDR3 has 14 amino acids. In DNA, the CDR3 is TGTGCCAGCAGCAGCCGACAGGGGGCTTACGAGCAGTACTTC. Translating it yields CASSSRQGAYEQYF.